A single sample gave rise to the 19 T cell receptor beta chains below, sequenced in a study of CD8+ T cells in alopecia areata. Treatment meaning: oral pan-JAK inhibitor, 5-10 mg twice daily. Extraction and reverse transcription of RNA yielded cDNA as the sequencing template. The method was immunoSEQ multiplex PCR; TCRdb's version includes in-frame clones alone and lacks a portion of them. The sample includes about 290,000 clones, 58% of them seen just once. The sample here was CD4+ T cells sorted from blood, taken at week 24, from a patient treated with tofacitinib. All receptors derive from a human donor with alopecia areata.

The V call is TRBV7-2, the J call TRBJ2-3, with D possibly being TRBD2 (5 bases). The CDR3 covers 14 residues. Germline CDR1 SGHTA, CDR2 FQGNSA. Trimming left V 5 bases short and J 3 bases short, with 12 bases between. In nucleotides, the CDR3 is TGTGCCAGCAGCCCCAGGCGGGCGACAGATACGCAGTATTTT. This codes for CASSPRRATDTQYF. Looking up the rest from reference TRBV7-2 and TRBJ2-3 gives the full variable domain: GAGVSQSPSNKVTEKGKDVELRCDPISGHTALYWYRQSLGQGLEFLIYFQGNSAPDKSGLPSDRFSAERTGGSVSTLTIQRTQQEDSAVYLCASSPRRATDTQYFGPGTRLTVL.

This clone was observed a few times. The chain carries TRBV2 and TRBJ1-2; D unresolved. Per the germline V gene, CDR1 is SNHLY and CDR2 is FYNNEI. There are 14 residues in the CDR3. Trimming took 4 bases from V and 4 from J, leaving 13 bases between them. The DNA for the CDR3 is TGTGCCAGCAGTGTTCGAAGTGCGCTCTATGGCTACACCTTC. Protein product: CASSVRSALYGYTF.

The chain is built from TRBV7-2 and TRBJ2-7; unclear D gene. This CDR3 comprises 11 residues. Germline CDR1 is SGHTA and CDR2 is FQGNSA. Trimming took off 4 bases at V and 4 bases at J, with 5 bases between the two ends. The CDR3 DNA follows: TGTGCCAGCAGCTCGGAGTACGAGCAGTACTTC. This translates into CASSSEYEQYF.

The chain uses TRBV9 and TRBJ2-1, with a tentative D call TRBD1 (6 bases). From germline, CDR1 is SGDLS and CDR2 YYNGEE. V lost 4 bases to trimming and J lost 3 bases, with 14 bases between them. The CDR3 extends over 15 amino acids. CDR3 DNA: TGTGCCAGCAGCCCCACACAGGGCGGCTACAATGAGCAGTTCTTC. Translating gives CASSPTQGGYNEQFF.

This clone was observed a few times. The CDR3 here is CASSATVEWEAFF. The CDR3 DNA reads as TGTGCCAGCAGTGCGACAGTAGAGTGGGAAGCTTTCTTT. The V and J genes are TRBV6-5 and TRBJ1-1, with D possibly TRBD1 on 5 matching bases. Trimming took 5 bases from V and 8 from J, leaving 15 bases between them. CDR1 and CDR2 (germline): MNHEY, SVGAGI. This CDR3 is 13 amino acids long.

The chain links TRBV15 to TRBJ1-5, with D unresolved. Germline V gene data show CDR1 as LNHNV and CDR2 as YYDKDF (reference sequence). This CDR3 comprises 15 residues. V gave up 5 bases and J gave up 0 bases, with 11 bases separating them. Here the CDR3 reads CATSSEGFSNQPQHF. CDR3 sequence (DNA): TGTGCCACCAGCTCCGAGGGTTTTAGCAATCAGCCCCAGCATTTT.

This clone has a handful of counts. This chain uses TRBV30 with TRBJ1-4, with 9 positions matching TRBD1. Losses at the gene ends were 1 base for V and 8 bases for J; bases not matched to a gene: 8. The CDR3 covers 15 residues. The germline V gene encodes CDR1 GTSNPN and CDR2 SVGIG (reference sequence). The CDR3 DNA sequence: TGTGCCTGGAGTGCCGAACAGGGGGCACGGGAAAAACTGTTTTTT. Encoded protein: CAWSAEQGAREKLFF.

The chain couples TRBV29-1 to TRBJ2-7, with unresolved D. From germline, CDR1 is SQVTM and CDR2 ANQGSEA. V shed 7 bases and J shed 3 bases, with 10 bases lying between them. The CDR3 sequence is 11 residues long. CDR3 protein: CSAWDGYEQYF. The DNA for the CDR3 is TGCAGCGCCTGGGATGGCTACGAGCAGTACTTC.

This chain joins TRBV11-2 and TRBJ1-1; TRBD1 might be the D (5 bases). V was clipped by 3 bases and J by 0 bases, with 14 bases between them. The CDR3 has 16 amino acids. CDR1 is SGHAT and CDR2 is FQNNGV in the germline V gene. The CDR3 loop is CASSLGDFIMNTEAFF. In DNA form, the CDR3 reads TGTGCCAGCAGCTTGGGGGATTTTATCATGAACACTGAAGCTTTCTTT.

V usage is TRBV27 and J usage is TRBJ2-7; 11 bases map to TRBD1. This CDR3 has 15 amino acids. Germline lookup yields CDR1 MNHEY and CDR2 SMNVEV (reference sequence). V lost 6 bases to trimming and J lost 2 bases; unmatched junction nucleotides: 6. The CDR3 DNA reads as TGTGCCAGCAGGGCCCCGGGACAGGGGGCCTACGAGCAGTACTTC. Its protein product is CASRAPGQGAYEQYF.

This rearrangement joins TRBV30 to TRBJ1-2; no clear D. V was pared by 5 bases and J by 14 bases, with 12 bases between. The germline gives CDR1 GTSNPN, CDR2 SVGIG (reference sequence). CDR3 length equals 9 residues. CDR3 nucleotides: TGTGCCTGGTTTGGAGGCCTAACCTTC. Translating gives CAWFGGLTF.

This sequence joins TRBV30 and TRBJ2-3, with TRBD2 identical over 9 bases. Germline V gene data show CDR1 as GTSNPN and CDR2 as SVGIG (reference sequence). Losses at the gene ends were 4 bases for V and 6 bases for J; bases not matched to a gene: 14. There are 16 residues in the CDR3. Here the CDR3 DNA reads TGTGCCTGGATCCCCCATCTAGCGGGGCGTCGGGATACGCAGTATTTT. Translated, it gives CAWIPHLAGRRDTQYF.

This clone appeared a few times. This rearrangement joins TRBV7-9 to TRBJ2-6; D remains ambiguous. V lost 3 bases and J lost 4, with 13 bases in between. Germline V CDR1 and CDR2: SEHNR, FQNEAQ (reference sequence). The CDR3 runs to 16 residues. For the CDR3, the DNA is TGTGCCAGCAGCTTCCGACTTAGCTTCGGGGCCAACGTCCTGACTTTC. Encoded protein: CASSFRLSFGANVLTF.

This clone was recorded only once. The chain recombines TRBV5-4 with TRBJ1-6, with D perhaps TRBD1 (6 bases). CDR3 length equals 15 residues. V dropped 4 bases and J dropped 6 bases, with 14 bases sitting between them. The germline CDR1 and CDR2 sequences are SGHNT and YYREEE (reference sequence). CDR3 DNA sequence: TGTGCCAGCAGCAGCCAGAGGGGGTCTAATTCACCCCTCCACTTT. Protein: CASSSQRGSNSPLHF.

This chain connects TRBV20-1 to TRBJ1-4; D remains unclear. The CDR3 sequence is 11 residues long. The germline CDR1 and CDR2 sequences are DFQATT and SNEGSKA (reference sequence). The V gene lost 3 bases and the J gene lost 14 bases, with 13 bases spanning the gap. This CDR3 reads CSARWPPFLFF. The CDR3 DNA follows: TGCAGTGCTAGGTGGCCGCCATTTCTGTTTTTT.

This clone turned up a few times. This chain uses TRBV28 with TRBJ2-7; D gene unclear. Germline lookup yields CDR1 MDHEN and CDR2 SYDVKM. The CDR3 covers 14 residues. V was pared by 7 bases and J by 3 bases, with 16 bases between. DNA for the CDR3: TGTGCCAGCACCCCGGTGGGGTTAAACTACGAGCAGTACTTC. It specifies CASTPVGLNYEQYF.

The gene calls are TRBV10-3 and TRBJ1-6; D uncertain. Germline-derived CDR1 and CDR2 are ENHRY and SYGVKD. V lost 0 bases to trimming and J lost 8 bases, with 8 bases between them. The CDR3 totals 14 residues. DNA for the CDR3: TGTGCCATCAGTGAGTCGCTGAGGGATTCACCCCTCCACTTT. As protein: CAISESLRDSPLHF.

The chain has TRBV7-6 and TRBJ2-3; 12 nucleotides line up with TRBD1. This CDR3 region has 16 residues. After removal of 2 bases from V and 5 bases from J, the junction contained 5 bases not matched to a gene. Germline values: CDR1 SGHVS, CDR2 FNYEAQ. CDR3 sequence reads: CASSLWGTGGEDTQYF. CDR3 DNA sequence: TGTGCCAGCAGCTTATGGGGGACAGGGGGCGAAGATACGCAGTATTTT.

The V call is TRBV5-1, the J call TRBJ2-3; D could derive from TRBD1 or TRBD2 (5 bases each). V was pared by 4 bases and J by 0 bases, with 12 bases between. In germline, CDR1 is SGHRS, CDR2 YFSETQ. This CDR3 is 15 amino acids long. The CDR3 loop reads CASSLRDGSTDTQYF. The CDR3 DNA follows: TGCGCCAGCAGCCTCCGGGACGGGAGCACAGATACGCAGTATTTT.